The clone carrying this T cell receptor beta chain was recorded a few times. The target antigen is unknown. Treg sorting used a CD4+CD25+CD127-/low gate. V was clipped by 0 bases and J by 4 bases, with 12 bases between them. Germline V gene lookup returns CDR1 KGHSH and CDR2 LQKENI. The CDR3 is made up of 15 amino acids. Study-level findings and limits: In terms of TCR gene usage, tumor memory CD4+ T cells clustered together with blood and lymph node memory CD4+ cells, as well as with lymph node naive CD4+ cells.

Semi-nested PCR with Nested Universal Primer A followed constant-region reverse priming of full-length variable regions. Each CDR3 protein is one row after TCRdb ran MiXCR on the 5' RACE reads. Of around 50,000 distinct CDR3 sequences listed, roughly 28% are singletons. V usage is TRBV18 and J usage is TRBJ1-2; possible D gene TRBD1, 6 bases. This TCR was recovered from a female donor with breast cancer. Sequenced material: tumor-infiltrating Tregs sorted from the breast tumor. This chain's CDR3 is CASSPPGLTGYGYTF. The DNA for the CDR3 is TGTGCCAGCTCACCACCTGGCCTGACAGGCTATGGCTACACCTTC.